This is a list of T cell receptor beta chains from one sample in a study of T cell repertoires in ileal Crohn's disease. Profiling relied on immunoSEQ multiplex PCR, and the TCRdb table lists in-frame clones only, not all of them. The sample carries 6,500 to 8,500 clones, around 70% recorded once. The sequenced sample was ileal tissue. These receptor sequences come from an adult with Crohn's disease. Both conserved end residues are part of each CDR3. D genes are given only for firm matches. Clone size, where shown, is once, few, many, or a class for clones that have expanded.

V	D	J	length	size	DNA	CDR3
TRBV29-1	TRBD2	TRBJ2-2	15	once	TGCAGCGTTGAGGCTAGCGGGATAAACACCGGGGAGCTGTTTTTT	CSVEASGINTGELFF
TRBV7-2	NA	TRBJ1-4	15	NA	TGTGCCAGCAGCTTATCCCCTGAGGTTAATGAAAAACTGTTTTTT	CASSLSPEVNEKLFF
TRBV6-1	NA	TRBJ2-3	13	NA	TGTGCCAGCAGTGAGACAGTCACAGATACGCAGTATTTT	CASSETVTDTQYF
TRBV28	TRBD2	TRBJ2-7	14	NA	TGTGCCAGCAGCAAAGGGACTAGCGGATACGAGCAGTACTTC	CASSKGTSGYEQYF
TRBV7-2	TRBD2	TRBJ2-5	14	NA	TGTGCCAGCAGCTTAGGGCGGACTAGCGAGACCCAGTACTTC	CASSLGRTSETQYF
TRBV5-8	TRBD1	TRBJ1-2	18	NA	TGTGCCAGCAGCTTGGCCGGTGCGGGACAGCTCAGGGGGTATGGCTACACCTTC	CASSLAGAGQLRGYGYTF
TRBV2	TRBD1	TRBJ2-3	18	NA	TGTGCCAGCAGTGACGGGACAGGGGGCTTAATTAGCACAGATACGCAGTATTTT	CASSDGTGGLISTDTQYF
TRBV7-6	NA	TRBJ2-2	16	NA	TGTGCCAGCAGCTTAAACCAGGGTGGTAACACCGGGGAGCTGTTTTTT	CASSLNQGGNTGELFF
TRBV25-1	TRBD2	TRBJ2-1	16	NA	TGTGCCAGCAGTGATCAGACTAGCGGGACATACAATGAGCAGTTCTTC	CASSDQTSGTYNEQFF
TRBV28	NA	TRBJ1-5	12	NA	TGTGCCAGCACAGGGAATTTTCAGCCCCAGCATTTT	CASTGNFQPQHF
TRBV16	NA	TRBJ2-7	13	NA	TGTGCCAGCAGCCAATCTAACAGCTACGAGCAGTACTTC	CASSQSNSYEQYF
TRBV2	TRBD1	TRBJ1-1	14	few	TGTGCCAGCAGTGCGGGACAGGGGAACACTGAAGCTTTCTTT	CASSAGQGNTEAFF
TRBV19	TRBD1	TRBJ2-6	16	NA	TGTGCCAGTAGTCATTCAGGGGGCTCTGGGGCCAACGTCCTGACTTTC	CASSHSGGSGANVLTF
TRBV2	NA	TRBJ1-2	14	NA	TGTGCCAGCAGGAAAAAGGGGGAAGCTTATGGCTACACCTTC	CASRKKGEAYGYTF
TRBV5-1	NA	TRBJ2-3	16	few	TGCGCCAGCAGCTTGGGTGGGCTATCAGCACGGGATACGCAGTATTTT	CASSLGGLSARDTQYF
TRBV5-6	TRBD1	TRBJ1-6	14	NA	TGTGCCAGCAGCTTGGCCGGACAGGGGAGACCCCTCCACTTT	CASSLAGQGRPLHF
TRBV2	NA	TRBJ2-1	13	NA	TGTGCCAGCAGGGGGAGTAGCGACAATGAGCAGTTCTTC	CASRGSSDNEQFF
TRBV20-1	NA	TRBJ2-7	11	NA	TGCAGTGCTAGATACGGGGTAGAGCAGTACTTC	CSARYGVEQYF
TRBV10-3	NA	TRBJ2-7	13	NA	TGTGCCATCAGAGCCGGACAGTTATACGAGCAGTACTTC	CAIRAGQLYEQYF
TRBV6-6	TRBD2	TRBJ2-5	16	NA	TGTGCCAGCAGTTACGGGACTAGCGGGGGGCAAGAGACCCAGTACTTC	CASSYGTSGGQETQYF
TRBV5-6	TRBD1	TRBJ2-3	15	NA	TGTGCCAGCAGCTTACTCACAGGGGGCAGAGATACGCAGTATTTT	CASSLLTGGRDTQYF
TRBV7-2	NA	TRBJ1-5	13	NA	TGTGCCAGCAGCCTAGGGCCCAATCAGCCCCAGCATTTT	CASSLGPNQPQHF
TRBV7-2	NA	TRBJ2-6	16	NA	TGTGCCAGCAGCTTAGGGTGGAGTTCTGGGGCCAACGTCCTGACTTTC	CASSLGWSSGANVLTF
TRBV7-6	NA	TRBJ1-1	15	NA	TGTGCCAGCAGCTTAGGAAGCGACAGTTACACTGAAGCTTTCTTT	CASSLGSDSYTEAFF
TRBV29-1	TRBD2	TRBJ2-1	14	few	TGCAGCTCCTTAGCGGGGGACCTCTACAATGAGCAGTTCTTC	CSSLAGDLYNEQFF
TRBV5-4	TRBD1	TRBJ2-1	16	NA	TGTGCCAGCAGCTTGGTGGACAGGGGTCAAAACAATGAGCAGTTCTTC	CASSLVDRGQNNEQFF
TRBV6-6	NA	TRBJ2-5	15	NA	TGTGCCAGCAGTTACGGGGAGAGCCCCCCTTGGTCCCAGTACTTC	CASSYGESPPWSQYF
TRBV6-6	NA	TRBJ1-1	13	NA	TGTGCCAGCAGTTACTATGGGGCCCGGAGCGCTTTCTTT	CASSYYGARSAFF
TRBV27	NA	TRBJ2-5	14	NA	TGTGCCAGCAGTTTATTCCAGCGGTCCTTGACCCAGTACTTC	CASSLFQRSLTQYF
TRBV30	TRBD2	TRBJ2-1	16	NA	TGTGCCTGGAGCGCGAAAACGGGAGGATCAAACAATGAGCAGTTCTTC	CAWSAKTGGSNNEQFF
TRBV7-6	TRBD1	TRBJ2-6	18	NA	TGTGCCAGCAGCCCGTGGGACAGAGCCCTCTCTGGGGCCAACGTCCTGACTTTC	CASSPWDRALSGANVLTF
TRBV29-1	TRBD2	TRBJ2-7	13	NA	TGCAGCGTACGACTAGCGGGACGGTACGAGCAGTACTTC	CSVRLAGRYEQYF
TRBV7-8	NA	TRBJ2-2	15	once	TGTGCCAGCAGCTTCTTGACACTTAACACCGGGGAGCTGTTTTTT	CASSFLTLNTGELFF
TRBV6-6	NA	TRBJ2-5	13	once	TGTGCCACGATTAGGGAGATCGGCGAGACCCAGTACTTC	CATIREIGETQYF
TRBV5-1	TRBD2	TRBJ2-6	18	NA	TGCGCCAGCAGCTTGGAAAGGACTAGCGTCTCTGGGGCCAACGTCCTGACTTTC	CASSLERTSVSGANVLTF
TRBV7-3	NA	TRBJ2-1	16	NA	TGTGCCAGCAGCTTATCTCCGGTTCCGCCGGGGAATGAGCAGTTCTTC	CASSLSPVPPGNEQFF
TRBV19	TRBD2	TRBJ2-7	17	NA	TGTGCCAGTAGTATATTTATGAGCGGGACCATCTCCTACGAGCAGTACTTC	CASSIFMSGTISYEQYF
TRBV27	NA	TRBJ2-2	16	NA	TGTGCCAGCAGTTTATCGTGGCTAGTGAACACCGGGGAGCTGTTTTTT	CASSLSWLVNTGELFF